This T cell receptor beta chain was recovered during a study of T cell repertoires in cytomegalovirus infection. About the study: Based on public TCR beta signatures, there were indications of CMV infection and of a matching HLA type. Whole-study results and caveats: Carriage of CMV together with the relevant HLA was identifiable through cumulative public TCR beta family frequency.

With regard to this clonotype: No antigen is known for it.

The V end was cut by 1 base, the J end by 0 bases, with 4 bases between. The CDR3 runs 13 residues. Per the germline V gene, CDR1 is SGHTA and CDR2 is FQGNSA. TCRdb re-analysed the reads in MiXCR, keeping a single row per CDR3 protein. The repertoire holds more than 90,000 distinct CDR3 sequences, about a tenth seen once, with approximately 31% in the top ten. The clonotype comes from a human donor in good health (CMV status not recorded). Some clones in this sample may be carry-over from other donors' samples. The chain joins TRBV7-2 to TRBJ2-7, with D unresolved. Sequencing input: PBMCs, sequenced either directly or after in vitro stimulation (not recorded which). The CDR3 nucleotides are TGTGCCAGCAGCTTAGACCTCTCCTACGAGCAGTACGTC. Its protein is CASSLDLSYEQYV.